A selection of T cell receptor beta chains follows, all from one sample in a study of T-cell reconstitution after alpha-beta-depleted transplantation in children. TCRdb recomputed calls from the PCR reads with MiXCR, one row per CDR3 protein. The sample has 450,000 to 500,000 distinct CDR3 sequences, approximately 12% seen once. The material was PBMCs from the stem cell graft donor, obtained from the stem cell graft. These receptors were obtained from a human donor who donated a stem cell graft to a child with combined immunodeficiency. CDR3s include the opening cysteine and the closing phenylalanine or tryptophan. D genes are given only for firm matches. Size is stated for part of the rows, as once, few or many counts, or as a class when the clone is expanded.

TRBD1	TRBV5-1	-	TRBJ1-1	CASSGGQGRTEAFF	TGCGCCAGCAGCGGGGGACAGGGACGCACTGAAGCTTTCTTT
TRBD2	TRBV5-6	few	TRBJ2-3	CASSALLAGSTDTQYF	TGTGCCAGCAGCGCCCTACTAGCGGGGAGCACAGATACGCAGTATTTT
-	TRBV20-1	-	TRBJ1-3	CSAREAAGNTIYF	TGCAGTGCTAGAGAGGCAGCGGGAAACACCATATATTTT
TRBD2	TRBV5-1	few	TRBJ2-3	CASSARLAEITDTQYF	TGCGCCAGCAGCGCCCGACTAGCGGAGATCACAGATACGCAGTATTTT
TRBD2	TRBV4-3	-	TRBJ2-7	CASSQARLAGVEQYF	TGCGCCAGCAGCCAAGCGCGGCTAGCGGGAGTGGAGCAGTACTTC
-	TRBV12-3/TRBV12-4	-	TRBJ2-7	CASSLATGWGFPNYEQYF	TGTGCCAGCAGTTTAGCCACCGGGTGGGGGTTTCCCAACTACGAGCAGTACTTC
TRBD1	TRBV7-8	few	TRBJ2-7	CASSFDRGGYEQYF	TGTGCCAGCAGCTTCGACAGGGGTGGCTACGAGCAGTACTTC
-	TRBV12-3/TRBV12-4	few	TRBJ2-7	CASSIAPPHEQYF	TGTGCCAGCAGTATCGCCCCCCCCCACGAGCAGTACTTC
-	TRBV7-3	-	TRBJ1-1	CASSLIVGTEAFF	TGTGCCAGCAGCTTAATAGTCGGAACTGAAGCTTTCTTT
TRBD2	TRBV9	-	TRBJ2-7	CASSVSASGAYEQYF	TGTGCCAGCAGCGTAAGTGCTAGCGGGGCCTACGAGCAGTACTTC
-	TRBV7-2	few	TRBJ2-3	CASSQDWGYTDTQYF	TGTGCCAGCAGTCAAGACTGGGGATACACAGATACGCAGTATTTT